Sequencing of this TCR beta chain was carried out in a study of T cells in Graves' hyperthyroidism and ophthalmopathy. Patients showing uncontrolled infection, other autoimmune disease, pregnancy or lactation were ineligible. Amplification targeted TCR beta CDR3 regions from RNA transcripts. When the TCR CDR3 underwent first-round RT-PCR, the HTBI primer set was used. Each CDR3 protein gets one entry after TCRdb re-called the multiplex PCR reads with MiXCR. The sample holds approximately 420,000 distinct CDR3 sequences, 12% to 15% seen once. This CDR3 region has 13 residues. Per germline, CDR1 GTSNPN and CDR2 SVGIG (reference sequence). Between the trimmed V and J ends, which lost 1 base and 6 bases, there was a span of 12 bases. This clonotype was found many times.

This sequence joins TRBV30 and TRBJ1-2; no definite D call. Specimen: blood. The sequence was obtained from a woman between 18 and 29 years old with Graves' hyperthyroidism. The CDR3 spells CAWSDGRVDGYTF. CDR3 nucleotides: TGTGCCTGGAGTGACGGGAGGGTTGATGGCTACACCTTC.